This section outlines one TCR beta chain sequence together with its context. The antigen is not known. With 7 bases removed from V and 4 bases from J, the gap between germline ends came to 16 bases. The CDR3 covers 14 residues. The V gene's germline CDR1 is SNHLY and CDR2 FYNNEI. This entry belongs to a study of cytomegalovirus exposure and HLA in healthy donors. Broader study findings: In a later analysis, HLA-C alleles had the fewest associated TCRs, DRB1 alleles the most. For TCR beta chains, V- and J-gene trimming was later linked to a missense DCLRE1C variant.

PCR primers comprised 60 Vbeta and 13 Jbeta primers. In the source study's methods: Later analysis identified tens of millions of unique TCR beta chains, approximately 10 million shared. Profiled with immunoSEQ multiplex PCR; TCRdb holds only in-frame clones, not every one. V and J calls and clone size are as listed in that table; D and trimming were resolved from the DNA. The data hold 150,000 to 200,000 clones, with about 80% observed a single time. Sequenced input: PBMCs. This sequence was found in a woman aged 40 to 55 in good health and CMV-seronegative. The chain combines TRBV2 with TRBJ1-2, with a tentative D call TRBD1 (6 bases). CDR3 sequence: CASMGDTTLYGYTF. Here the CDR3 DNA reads TGTGCCAGCATGGGGGACACCACTCTCTATGGCTACACCTTC.